This TCR beta chain was profiled in a study of blood T cells in healthy people across ages. General study findings and limits: Higher diversity, along with more naive CD4+ cells, distinguished long-lived donors from aged donors. Age advanced and TCR beta diversity per million T cells fell, roughly linearly.

Points on this clonotype: Its cognate antigen is unknown.

V was shortened by 1 base and J by 5 bases, with 6 bases between the two germline ends. CDR1 and CDR2 (germline): SGHAT, FQNNGV. This CDR3 region has 12 residues. Researchers isolated at least 6 million PBMCs per sample. Through a sample-barcoded 5' primer and a J-beta primer mix, a second PCR was run for roughly 7 to 11 cycles. Every single cDNA molecule received a tag from a template-switch adaptor with 12 random nucleotides. MiXCR was run by TCRdb on the 5' RACE reads, yielding one entry per CDR3 protein. There are about 730,000 distinct CDR3 sequences in the sample; around 40% occur only once, and under 25% lies in the top ten.

The sample taken for sequencing was blood. This clonotype was obtained from a woman between 55 and 75 years old in good health. This sequence joins TRBV11-2 and TRBJ2-7; D call uncertain. The CDR3 DNA sequence: TGTGCCAGCAGCTTAGTCGGGCACGAGCAGTACTTC. Encoded protein: CASSLVGHEQYF.